This T cell receptor beta chain comes out of a study of Siglec-9 on CD8 T cells in melanoma. Study results and limitations: An effector memory CD8+ T-cell subset seemingly accumulating in melanoma was reportedly marked and regulated by Siglec-9.

Trimming stripped 5 bases from V and 4 bases from J, with 11 bases between. CDR1 and CDR2 from the germline V gene are SEHNR and FQNEAQ (reference sequence). This CDR3 comprises 13 residues. The table came from immunoSEQ multiplex PCR; TCRdb's copy has only in-frame clones and leaves some out. This sample has approximately 39,000 clones, with 80% to 85% found just once. This clone was observed a handful of times. Its antigen is not identified. Material for sequencing was Siglec-9- CD8+ T cells sorted from blood. The rearrangement links TRBV7-9 to TRBJ1-1; tentatively, D is TRBD1 (6 bases). This receptor was taken from a human donor in good health. CDR3 protein: CASSPSGATEAFF. The CDR3 bases are TGTGCCAGCAGCCCCTCAGGGGCCACTGAAGCTTTCTTT.